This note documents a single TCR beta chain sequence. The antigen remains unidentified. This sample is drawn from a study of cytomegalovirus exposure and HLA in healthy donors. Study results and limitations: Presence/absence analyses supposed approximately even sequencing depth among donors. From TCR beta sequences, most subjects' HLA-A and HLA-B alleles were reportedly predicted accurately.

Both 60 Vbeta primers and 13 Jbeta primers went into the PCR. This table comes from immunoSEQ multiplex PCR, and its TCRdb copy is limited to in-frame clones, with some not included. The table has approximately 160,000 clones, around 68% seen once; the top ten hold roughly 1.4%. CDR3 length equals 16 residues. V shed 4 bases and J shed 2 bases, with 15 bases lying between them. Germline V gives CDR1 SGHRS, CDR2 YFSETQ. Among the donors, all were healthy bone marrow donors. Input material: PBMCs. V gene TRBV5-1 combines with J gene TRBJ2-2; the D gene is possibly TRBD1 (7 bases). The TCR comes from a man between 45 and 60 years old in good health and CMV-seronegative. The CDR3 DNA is TGCGCCAGCAGCCTTCAACAGGGGACTAACACCGGGGAGCTGTTTTTT. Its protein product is CASSLQQGTNTGELFF. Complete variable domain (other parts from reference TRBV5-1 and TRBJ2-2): KAGVTQTPRYLIKTRGQQVTLSCSPISGHRSVSWYQQTPGQGLQFLFEYFSETQRNKGNFPGRFSGRQFSNSRSEMNVSTLELGDSALYLCASSLQQGTNTGELFFGEGSRLTVL.